The subject of this entry is one T cell receptor beta chain. The identical CDR3 is also encoded by other nucleotide sequences in the sample. The J segment lost 4 bases and the V segment lost 5 bases, leaving 5 bases of the junction unmatched. Germline CDR1 and CDR2: MNHNS and SASEGT. The CDR3 consists of 14 residues. The sample is drawn from a study of T cell changes during pregnancy in multiple sclerosis. Libraries were prepared by immunoSEQ multiplex PCR; TCRdb keeps only in-frame clonotypes and omits some of them. In the table there are about 61,000 clones, 85% to 90% of which are singletons. The TCR sequence derives from a female donor in good health, enrolled as a control in a pregnancy study. Sequencing was performed on peripheral blood, taken in the first trimester of pregnancy. This chain joins TRBV6-1 and TRBJ2-5; 9 nucleotides match TRBD1. Written as DNA, the CDR3 is TGTGCCAGCAGTCGGACAGGGGTACGAGAGACCCAGTACTTC. The encoded protein is CASSRTGVRETQYF.